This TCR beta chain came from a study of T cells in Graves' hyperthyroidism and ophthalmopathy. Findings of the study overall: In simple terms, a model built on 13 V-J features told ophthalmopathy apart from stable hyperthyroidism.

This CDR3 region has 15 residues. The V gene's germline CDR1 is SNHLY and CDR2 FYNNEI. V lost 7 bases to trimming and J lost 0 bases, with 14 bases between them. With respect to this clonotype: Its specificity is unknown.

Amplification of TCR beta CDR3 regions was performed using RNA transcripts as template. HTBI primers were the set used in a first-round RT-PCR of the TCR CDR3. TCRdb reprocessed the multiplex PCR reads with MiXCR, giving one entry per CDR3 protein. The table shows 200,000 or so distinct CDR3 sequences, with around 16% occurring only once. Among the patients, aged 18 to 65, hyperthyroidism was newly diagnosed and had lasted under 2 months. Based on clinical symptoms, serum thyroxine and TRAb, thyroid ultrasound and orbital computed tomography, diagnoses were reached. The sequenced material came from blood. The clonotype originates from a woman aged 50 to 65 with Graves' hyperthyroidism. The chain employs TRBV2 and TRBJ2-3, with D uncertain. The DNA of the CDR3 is TGTGCCAGCATTCTACGTGACTCCAGCACAGATACGCAGTATTTT. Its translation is CASILRDSSTDTQYF. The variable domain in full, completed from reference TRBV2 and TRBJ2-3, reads EPEVTQTPSHQVTQMGQEVILRCVPISNHLYFYWYRQILGQKVEFLVSFYNNEISEKSEIFDDQFSVERPDGSNFTLKIRSTKLEDSAMYFCASILRDSSTDTQYFGPGTRLTVL.